The 20 T cell receptor beta chains in this list originate from one sample, sequenced in a study of T cells in Graves' hyperthyroidism and ophthalmopathy. Amplification of TCR beta CDR3 regions was performed using RNA transcripts as template. A first-round RT-PCR of the TCR CDR3 used the HTBI primer set. MiXCR, applied by TCRdb to the multiplex PCR reads, yields one record per CDR3 protein. The data hold some 550,000 distinct CDR3 sequences, with less than 25% observed a single time. Sequencing was performed on blood. These receptor sequences come from a man younger than 35 with Graves' hyperthyroidism.

This clonotype came up many times. This chain connects TRBV15 to TRBJ1-1, with D hard to call. Germline V gene data show CDR1 as LNHNV and CDR2 as YYDKDF (reference sequence). The CDR3 runs to 16 residues. V lost 1 base, J lost 4 bases, and 16 bases lay in between. In nucleotides, the CDR3 is TGTGCCACCAGCAGAGCCCCCCTACCGGGTTTCACTGAAGCTTTCTTT. Encoded protein: CATSRAPLPGFTEAFF.

This clonotype has only one observation. A much larger clone is a single base away; this may be a read error. The rearrangement joins TRBV28 to TRBJ1-2; D is unresolved. The length of the CDR3 is 11 residues. Per the germline V gene, CDR1 is MDHEN and CDR2 is SYDVKM. CDR3 in amino acids: CASNYAYGHTF. The CDR3 nucleotides read TGTGCCAGCAACTATGCCTATGGCCACACCTTC.

The table lists this clonotype with many counts. This chain uses TRBV6-4 with TRBJ2-6; D remains ambiguous. The CDR3 is 18 residues long. V was clipped by 5 bases and J by 0 bases, with 17 bases between them. The germline V gene has CDR1 MRHNA and CDR2 SNTAGT. The CDR3 protein is CASSPPRGRPSGANVLTF. Here the CDR3 DNA reads TGTGCCAGCAGTCCCCCCCGTGGACGGCCCTCTGGGGCCAACGTCCTGACTTTC.

In this sample, this clonotype turned up many times. The chain joins TRBV15 to TRBJ1-3; D unclear. CDR3 length: 12 amino acids. V was pared by 0 bases and J by 5 bases, with 2 bases between. Germline assignment: CDR1 LNHNV and CDR2 YYDKDF (reference sequence). The CDR3 DNA follows: TGTGCCACCAGCAGAGATCGAAACACCATATATTTT. Encoded protein: CATSRDRNTIYF.

Comments on this clonotype: One end of the junction varies from germline; a read error may be responsible. The chain is built from TRBV12-3 or TRBV12-4 and TRBJ2-5; D is ambiguous. This CDR3 is 15 amino acids long. CDR3 nucleotide sequence: TGTGCCAGCACTTTGAGATGGGCAGTCGAAGAGACCCGGTACTTC. As protein: CASTLRWAVEETRYF.

The V gene is TRBV12-5, the J gene TRBJ2-2; 9 bases fit TRBD2. J gave up 7 bases and V 5 bases, and 14 bases lay outside the gene matches. CDR1 and CDR2 (germline): LGHNT, FRNRAP. There are 17 residues in the CDR3. CDR3 residues: CASGPATSGRFGGELFF. The DNA for the CDR3 is TGTGCTAGTGGTCCGGCGACTAGCGGCAGGTTTGGCGGGGAGCTGTTTTTT.

This clonotype was counted many times. The rearrangement uses TRBV13 and TRBJ1-1; 9 bases are a match to TRBD1. The V segment lost 0 bases and the J segment 2 bases; nucleotides outside the gene matches: 4. The CDR3 length is 16 residues. Germline V gene lookup returns CDR1 PRHDT and CDR2 FYEKMQ (reference sequence). CDR3: CASSLGGTGLNTEAFF. The CDR3 DNA is TGTGCCAGCAGCTTAGGGGGGACAGGGCTTAACACTGAAGCTTTCTTT.

The rearrangement uses TRBV9 and TRBJ2-7, with TRBD1 matching 7 bases. This CDR3 comprises 15 residues. Germline V gene data show CDR1 as SGDLS and CDR2 as YYNGEE. The V and J ends lost 0 bases and 0 bases, in that order; junction bases with no gene match: 3. The CDR3 DNA sequence: TGTGCCAGCAGCGTAGAGGGGACAGACTCCTACGAGCAGTACTTC. Translation gives CASSVEGTDSYEQYF.

This clonotype was detected many times. The V call is TRBV6-5, the J call TRBJ1-5; 7 bases are a match to TRBD1. The CDR3 has 15 amino acids. From germline, CDR1 is MNHEY and CDR2 SVGAGI. The J segment lost 4 bases and the V segment lost 2 bases, leaving 5 bases of the junction unmatched. The CDR3 bases are TGTGCCAGCAGTTACCACCACAGGGGTAATCAGCCCCAGCATTTT. Protein: CASSYHHRGNQPQHF.

The sample holds many counts of this clonotype. The rearrangement joins TRBV10-3 to TRBJ2-2, with D maybe TRBD1 (5 bases). CDR1 is ENHRY, CDR2 SYGVKD, per germline. V dropped 10 bases and J dropped 4 bases, with 10 bases sitting between them. This CDR3 region has 12 residues. The CDR3 DNA reads as TGTGCCACCCGGCAGGGCACCGGGGAGCTGTTTTTT. It is translated as CATRQGTGELFF.

The chain has TRBV20-1 and TRBJ1-2, with TRBD1 matching 8 bases. The CDR3 extends over 13 amino acids. In germline, CDR1 is DFQATT, CDR2 SNEGSKA (reference sequence). The trim removed 6 bases at V and 4 bases at J, leaving 7 bases unmatched. The CDR3 spells CSAPGQVGYGYTF. CDR3 nucleotide sequence: TGCAGTGCGCCGGGACAGGTCGGCTATGGCTACACCTTC.

This clonotype was counted between two and nine times. The chain recombines TRBV15 with TRBJ1-5; no definite D call. The V gene lost 5 bases and the J gene lost 2 bases, with 10 bases spanning the gap. The CDR3 contains 14 residues. Germline V gene sequence: CDR1 LNHNV, CDR2 YYDKDF (reference sequence). CDR3 loop: CATSRAVGNQPQHF. In nucleotides, the CDR3 is TGTGCCACCAGCCGGGCGGTGGGCAATCAGCCCCAGCATTTT.

This clonotype was counted many times. The chain combines TRBV27 with TRBJ2-3, with a tentative D call TRBD2 (6 bases). In germline, CDR1 is MNHEY, CDR2 SMNVEV (reference sequence). The V and J ends lost 3 bases and 6 bases respectively, with 16 bases between them. The CDR3 has 15 residues. CDR3 nucleotides: TGTGCCAGCAGTTTTTGGCCCGGAGGGATCGATACGCAGTATTTT. Translated: CASSFWPGGIDTQYF.

V and J are TRBV30 and TRBJ1-6, with no clear D. Germline V lookup: CDR1 GTSNPN, CDR2 SVGIG (reference sequence). Trimming removed 0 bases from V and 9 bases from J, with 18 bases in between. This CDR3 is built from 16 residues. CDR3 sequence reads: CAWSVLSDSRSSPLHF. CDR3 coding DNA: TGTGCCTGGAGTGTACTATCCGATAGCAGAAGTTCACCCCTCCACTTT. The entire variable domain, with the rest obtained from reference TRBV30 and TRBJ1-6, is as follows: SQTIHQWPATLVQPVGSPLSLECTVEGTSNPNLYWYRQAAGRGLQLLFYSVGIGQISSEVPQNLSASRPQDRQFILSSKKLLLSDSGFYLCAWSVLSDSRSSPLHFGNGTRLTVT.

The CDR3 nucleotides are TGTGCCACCAGTGATCCAGCTACCAATCAGCCCCAGCATTTT. Amino acids: CATSDPATNQPQHF. The chain links TRBV24-1 to TRBJ1-5; D remains ambiguous. The CDR3 covers 14 residues. V gave up 3 bases and J gave up 3 bases, with 8 bases separating them. The germline gives CDR1 KGHDR, CDR2 SFDVKD.

Points on this clonotype: A much larger clone lies a single base off, so this may be a read error. The CDR3 sequence is CASSSWDSYEQYF. The CDR3 bases are TGTGCCAGCAGCTCATGGGACAGCTACGAGCAGTACTTC. This chain connects TRBV11-1 to TRBJ2-7, with 7 bases lining up with TRBD1. V lost 4 bases, J lost 3 bases, and 3 bases stayed unmatched. The CDR3 consists of 13 residues. CDR1 is SGHAT, CDR2 FQDESV, per germline (reference sequence).

This clonotype was observed many times. V gene TRBV5-1 combines with J gene TRBJ1-1, with D possibly TRBD1 on 5 matching bases. The CDR3 is made up of 14 amino acids. Trimming shortened V by 4 bases and J by 2 bases, and 12 bases separated the two germline ends. The germline V gene has CDR1 SGHRS and CDR2 YFSETQ. Here the CDR3 reads CASSQEGDNTEAFF. The CDR3 coding sequence is TGCGCCAGCAGCCAGGAAGGGGATAACACTGAAGCTTTCTTT.

The chain carries TRBV20-1 and TRBJ2-7; D may be TRBD1 (6 bases). The CDR3 consists of 14 residues. V gave up 1 base and J gave up 6 bases, with 16 bases separating them. Germline-derived CDR1 and CDR2 are DFQATT and SNEGSKA (reference sequence). CDR3 nucleotides: TGCAGTGCTAGAGCTCCCCTCGGACAGAGCGAGCAGTACTTC. Translation: CSARAPLGQSEQYF.

The V call is TRBV28, the J call TRBJ2-7; D gene unclear. This CDR3 is 14 amino acids long. Germline V lookup: CDR1 MDHEN, CDR2 SYDVKM. Trimming stripped 1 base from V and 4 bases from J, with 11 bases between. CDR3 loop: CASSLSVSRYEQYF. CDR3 coding DNA: TGTGCCAGCAGTTTATCGGTCAGCCGTTACGAGCAGTACTTC.

This clonotype was seen at least ten times. The V call is TRBV6-5, the J call TRBJ1-1; D may be TRBD1 (5 bases). The CDR3 is 15 residues long. Germline CDR1 is MNHEY and CDR2 is SVGAGI. Between the trimmed V and J ends, which lost 5 bases and 1 base, there was a span of 14 bases. CDR3 amino acids: CASSPYGTANTEAFF. The DNA of the CDR3 is TGTGCCAGCAGTCCCTACGGGACGGCGAACACTGAAGCTTTCTTT.